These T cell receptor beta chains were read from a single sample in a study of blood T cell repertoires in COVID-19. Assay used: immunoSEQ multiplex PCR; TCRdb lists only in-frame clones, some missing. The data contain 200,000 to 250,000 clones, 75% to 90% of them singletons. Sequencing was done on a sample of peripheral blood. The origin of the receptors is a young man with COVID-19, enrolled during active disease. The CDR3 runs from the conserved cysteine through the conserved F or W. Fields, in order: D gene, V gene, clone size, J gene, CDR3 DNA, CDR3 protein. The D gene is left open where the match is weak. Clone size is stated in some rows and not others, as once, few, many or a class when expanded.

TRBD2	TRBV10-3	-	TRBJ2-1	TGTGCCATCAGTGACTCCGGGGCACGGACTAGCGGGACCTACAATGAGCAGTTCTTC	CAISDSGARTSGTYNEQFF
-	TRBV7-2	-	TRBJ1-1	TGTGCCAGCAGCTTAGGGCCCACAGGGAACACTGAAGCTTTCTTT	CASSLGPTGNTEAFF
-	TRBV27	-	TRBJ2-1	TGTGCCAGCAGTTCCATAGGGGGAGGGTCGAGCTCCTACAATGAGCAGTTCTTC	CASSSIGGGSSSYNEQFF
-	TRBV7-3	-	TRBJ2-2	TGTGCCAGCAGGATCCAGGGGCCCGGGGAGCTGTTTTTT	CASRIQGPGELFF
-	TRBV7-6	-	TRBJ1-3	TGTGCCAGCAGCTTCGGCGGGGCTGGAAACACCATATATTTT	CASSFGGAGNTIYF
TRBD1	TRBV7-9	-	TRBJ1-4	TGTGCCAGCAGCTTAGGGCTGGGGGACAGAGGGAACGAAAAACTGTTTTTT	CASSLGLGDRGNEKLFF
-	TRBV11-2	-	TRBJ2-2	TGTGCCAGCAGCTTAGAGTCCCCAGGGTTCACCGGGGAGCTGTTTTTT	CASSLESPGFTGELFF
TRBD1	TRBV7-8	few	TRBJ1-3	TGTGCCAGCAGCCGGGACAGGGGAAGGTCTGGAAACACCATATATTTT	CASSRDRGRSGNTIYF
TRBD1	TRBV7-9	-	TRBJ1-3	TGTGCCAGCAGCTCCTACAGGGGAGGTAATCGAAACACCATATATTTT	CASSSYRGGNRNTIYF
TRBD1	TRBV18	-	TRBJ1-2	TGTGCCAGCTCACCGGACAGGGGATATGGCTACACCTTC	CASSPDRGYGYTF
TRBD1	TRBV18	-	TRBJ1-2	TGTGCCAGCTCACCTTGGGACAGCTATGGCTACACCTTC	CASSPWDSYGYTF
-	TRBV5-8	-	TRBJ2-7	TGTGCCAGCAGCTTGGAACCCGCGGTCCACGAGCAGTACTTC	CASSLEPAVHEQYF
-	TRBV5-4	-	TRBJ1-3	TGTGCCAGCAGCTTGGGCGGGATGCTTGCTGGAAACACCATATATTTT	CASSLGGMLAGNTIYF
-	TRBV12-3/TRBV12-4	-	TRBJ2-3	TGTGCCAGCAGTCTGCCGCCGAGGGATACGCAGTATTTT	CASSLPPRDTQYF
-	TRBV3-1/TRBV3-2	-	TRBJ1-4	TGTGGTCAGGTCAATGAAAAACTGTTTTTT	CGQVNEKLFF
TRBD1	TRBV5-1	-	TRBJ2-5	TGCGCCAGCAGCTTGACCCGGGACAGCCAGGTTCTAGAGACCCAGTACTTC	CASSLTRDSQVLETQYF